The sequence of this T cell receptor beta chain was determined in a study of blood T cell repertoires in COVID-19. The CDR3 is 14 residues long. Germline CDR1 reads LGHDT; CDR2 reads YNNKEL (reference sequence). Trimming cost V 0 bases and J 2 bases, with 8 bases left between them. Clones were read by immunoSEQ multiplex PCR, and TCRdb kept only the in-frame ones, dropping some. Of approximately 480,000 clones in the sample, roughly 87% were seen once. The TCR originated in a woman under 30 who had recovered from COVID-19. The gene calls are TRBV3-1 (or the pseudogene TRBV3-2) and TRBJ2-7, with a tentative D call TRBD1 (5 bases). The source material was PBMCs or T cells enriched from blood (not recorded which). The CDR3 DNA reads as TGTGCCAGCAGCCAAGATGGCAGGGCCTACGAGCAGTACTTC. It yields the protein CASSQDGRAYEQYF.